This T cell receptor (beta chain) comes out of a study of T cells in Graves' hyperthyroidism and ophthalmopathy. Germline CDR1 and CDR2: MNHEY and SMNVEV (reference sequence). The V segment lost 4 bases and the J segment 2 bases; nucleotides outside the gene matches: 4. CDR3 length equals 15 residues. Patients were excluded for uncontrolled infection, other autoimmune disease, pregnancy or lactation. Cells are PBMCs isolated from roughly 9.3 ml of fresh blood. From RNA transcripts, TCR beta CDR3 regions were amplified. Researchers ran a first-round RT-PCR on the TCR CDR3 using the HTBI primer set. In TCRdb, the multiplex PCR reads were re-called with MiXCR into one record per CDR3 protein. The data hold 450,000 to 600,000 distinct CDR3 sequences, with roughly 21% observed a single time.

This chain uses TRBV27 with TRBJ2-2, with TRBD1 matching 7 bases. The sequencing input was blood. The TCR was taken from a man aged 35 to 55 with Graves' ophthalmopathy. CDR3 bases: TGTGCCAGCAGTTGGGACAGCCTTAACACCGGGGAGCTGTTTTTT. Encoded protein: CASSWDSLNTGELFF.